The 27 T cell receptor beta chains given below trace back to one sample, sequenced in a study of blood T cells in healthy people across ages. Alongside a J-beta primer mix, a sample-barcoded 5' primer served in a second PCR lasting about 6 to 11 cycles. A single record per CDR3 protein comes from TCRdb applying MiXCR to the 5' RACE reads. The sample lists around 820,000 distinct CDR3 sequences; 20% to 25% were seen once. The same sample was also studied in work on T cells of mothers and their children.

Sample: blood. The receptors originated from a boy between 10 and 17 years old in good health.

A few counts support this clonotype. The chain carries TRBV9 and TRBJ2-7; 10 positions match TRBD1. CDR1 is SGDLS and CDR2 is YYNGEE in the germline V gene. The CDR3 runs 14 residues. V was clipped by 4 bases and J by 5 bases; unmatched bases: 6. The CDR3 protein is CASSPTTGGHEQYF. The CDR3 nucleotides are TGTGCCAGCAGCCCAACGACAGGGGGCCACGAGCAGTACTTC.

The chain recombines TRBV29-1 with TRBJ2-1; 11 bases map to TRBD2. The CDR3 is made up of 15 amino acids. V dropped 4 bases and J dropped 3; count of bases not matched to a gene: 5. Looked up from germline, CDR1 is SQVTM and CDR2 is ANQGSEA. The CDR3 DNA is TGCAGCGTTGTTGCGGGACTAGCGGTCTACAATGAGCAGTTCTTC. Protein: CSVVAGLAVYNEQFF.

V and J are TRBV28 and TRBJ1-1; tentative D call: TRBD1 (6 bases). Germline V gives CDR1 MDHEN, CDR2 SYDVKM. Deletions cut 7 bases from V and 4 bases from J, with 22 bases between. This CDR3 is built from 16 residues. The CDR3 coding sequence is TGTGCCAGCACCGTGACGACAGGCGCCTTGAGCACTGAAGCTTTCTTT. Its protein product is CASTVTTGALSTEAFF.

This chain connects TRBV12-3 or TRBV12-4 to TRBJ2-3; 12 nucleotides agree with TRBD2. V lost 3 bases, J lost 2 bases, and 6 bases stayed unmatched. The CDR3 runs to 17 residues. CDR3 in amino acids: CASSFETSGRPTDTQYF. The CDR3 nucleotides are TGTGCCAGCAGTTTCGAAACTAGCGGGAGGCCCACAGATACGCAGTATTTT.

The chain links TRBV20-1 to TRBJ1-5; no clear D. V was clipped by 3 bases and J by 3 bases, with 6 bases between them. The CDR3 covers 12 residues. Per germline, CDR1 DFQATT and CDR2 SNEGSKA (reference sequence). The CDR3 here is CSASGPNQPQHF. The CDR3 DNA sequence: TGCAGTGCTAGCGGGCCCAATCAGCCCCAGCATTTT.

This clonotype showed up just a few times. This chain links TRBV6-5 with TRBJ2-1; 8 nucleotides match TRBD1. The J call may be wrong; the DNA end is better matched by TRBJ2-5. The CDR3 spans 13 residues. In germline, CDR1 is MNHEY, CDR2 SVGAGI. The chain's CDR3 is CASTGTGVLTQYF. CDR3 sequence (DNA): TGTGCCAGCACCGGGACAGGTGTTCTGACCCAGTACTTC.

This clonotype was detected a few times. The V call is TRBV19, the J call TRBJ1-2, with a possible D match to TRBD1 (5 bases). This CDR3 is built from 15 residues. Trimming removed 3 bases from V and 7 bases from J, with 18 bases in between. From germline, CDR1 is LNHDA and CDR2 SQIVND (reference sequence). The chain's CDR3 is CASSMPRWQGLGYTF. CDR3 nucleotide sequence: TGTGCCAGTAGTATGCCTCGGTGGCAGGGCCTTGGCTACACCTTC.

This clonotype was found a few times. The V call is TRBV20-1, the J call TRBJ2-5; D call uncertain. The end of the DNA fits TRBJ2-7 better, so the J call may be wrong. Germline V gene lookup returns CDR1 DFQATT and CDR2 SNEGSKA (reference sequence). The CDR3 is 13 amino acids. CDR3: CSAPKEVSYEQYF. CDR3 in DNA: TGCAGTGCTCCTAAAGAGGTATCCTACGAGCAGTACTTC.

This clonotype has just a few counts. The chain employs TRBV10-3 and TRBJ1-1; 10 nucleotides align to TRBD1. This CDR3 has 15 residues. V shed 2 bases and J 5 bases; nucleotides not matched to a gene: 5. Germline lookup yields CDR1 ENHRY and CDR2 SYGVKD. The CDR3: CAISEPGQGGTEAFF. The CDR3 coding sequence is TGTGCCATCAGTGAGCCCGGACAGGGGGGGACTGAAGCTTTCTTT.

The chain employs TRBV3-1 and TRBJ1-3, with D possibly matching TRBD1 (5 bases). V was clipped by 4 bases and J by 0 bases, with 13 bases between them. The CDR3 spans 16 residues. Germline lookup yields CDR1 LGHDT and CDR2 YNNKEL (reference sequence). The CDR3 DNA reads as TGTGCCAGCAGCCGGGACGGCTCCTTCTCTGGAAACACCATATATTTT. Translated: CASSRDGSFSGNTIYF.

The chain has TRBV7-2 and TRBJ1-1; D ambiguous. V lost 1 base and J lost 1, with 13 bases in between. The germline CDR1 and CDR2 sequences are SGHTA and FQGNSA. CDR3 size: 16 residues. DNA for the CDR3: TGTGCCAGCAGCTTAGGAGCGAGACGCTCGAACACTGAAGCTTTCTTT. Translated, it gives CASSLGARRSNTEAFF.

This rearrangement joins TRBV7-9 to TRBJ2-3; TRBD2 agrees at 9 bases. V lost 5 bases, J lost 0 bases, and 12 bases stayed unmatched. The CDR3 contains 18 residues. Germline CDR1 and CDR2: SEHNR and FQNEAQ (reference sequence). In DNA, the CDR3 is TGTGCCAGCAGCAAACCGTCGATGACTAGCGGAAGCACAGATACGCAGTATTTT. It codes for CASSKPSMTSGSTDTQYF.

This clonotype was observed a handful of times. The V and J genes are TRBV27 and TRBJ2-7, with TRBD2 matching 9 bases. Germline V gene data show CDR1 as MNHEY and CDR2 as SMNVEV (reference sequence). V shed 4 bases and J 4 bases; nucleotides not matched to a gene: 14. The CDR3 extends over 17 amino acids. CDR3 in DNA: TGTGCCAGCAGTTCGGCACGTAGCGGGAGTTCCCATTACGAGCAGTACTTC. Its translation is CASSSARSGSSHYEQYF.

Here the CDR3 reads CASSRRREGSDTQYF. CDR3 DNA sequence: TGTGCCAGCAGTCGTCGGCGGGAGGGCTCAGATACGCAGTATTTT. The chain combines TRBV27 with TRBJ2-3, with 9 bases that match TRBD2. This CDR3 is built from 15 residues. The V gene end was trimmed by 5 bases and the J gene end by 4 bases; junction bases not matched to a gene: 7. The germline gives CDR1 MNHEY, CDR2 SMNVEV (reference sequence).

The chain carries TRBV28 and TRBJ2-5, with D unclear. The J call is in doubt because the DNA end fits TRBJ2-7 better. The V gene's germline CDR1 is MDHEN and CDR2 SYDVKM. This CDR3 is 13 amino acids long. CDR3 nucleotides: TGTGCCAGCAGTTTGAGCCTAGTCGGCGAGCAGTACTTC. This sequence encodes CASSLSLVGEQYF.

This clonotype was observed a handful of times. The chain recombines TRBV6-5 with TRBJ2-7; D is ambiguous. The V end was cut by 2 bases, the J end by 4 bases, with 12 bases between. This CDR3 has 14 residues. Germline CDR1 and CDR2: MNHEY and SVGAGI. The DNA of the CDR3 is TGTGCCAGCAGTTACCAATATCCCACTTACGAGCAGTACTTC. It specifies CASSYQYPTYEQYF.

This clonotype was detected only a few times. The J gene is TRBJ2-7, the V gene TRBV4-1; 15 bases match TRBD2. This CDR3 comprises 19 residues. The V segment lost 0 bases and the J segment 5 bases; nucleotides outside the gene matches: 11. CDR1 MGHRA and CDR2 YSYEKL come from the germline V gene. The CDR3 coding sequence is TGCGCCAGCAGCCAAGATCCCGGACTAGCGGGAGGGCTTAAAAACGAGCAGTACTTC. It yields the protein CASSQDPGLAGGLKNEQYF.

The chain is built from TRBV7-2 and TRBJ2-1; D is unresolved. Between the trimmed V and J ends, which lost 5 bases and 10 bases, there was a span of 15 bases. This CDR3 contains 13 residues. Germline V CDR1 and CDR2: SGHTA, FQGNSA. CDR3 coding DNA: TGTGCCAGCAGCCCAACGCCGGGTTCAGAGCAGTTCTTC. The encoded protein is CASSPTPGSEQFF.

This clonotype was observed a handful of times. The CDR3 coding sequence is TGTGCCAGCAGCTCTCCCGATAGCTCCTACAATGAGCAGTTCTTC. This translates into CASSSPDSSYNEQFF. This rearrangement joins TRBV7-8 to TRBJ2-1; D not resolved. Germline loops: CDR1 SGHVS, CDR2 FQNEAQ. V gave up 4 bases and J gave up 0 bases, with 10 bases separating them. The CDR3 runs to 15 residues.

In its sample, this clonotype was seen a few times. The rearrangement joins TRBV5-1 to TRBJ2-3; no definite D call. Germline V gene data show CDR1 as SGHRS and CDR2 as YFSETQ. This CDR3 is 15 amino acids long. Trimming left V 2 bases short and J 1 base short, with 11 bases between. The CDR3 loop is CASSFPAQRTDTQYF. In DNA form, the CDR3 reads TGCGCCAGCAGCTTCCCCGCCCAGCGCACAGATACGCAGTATTTT.

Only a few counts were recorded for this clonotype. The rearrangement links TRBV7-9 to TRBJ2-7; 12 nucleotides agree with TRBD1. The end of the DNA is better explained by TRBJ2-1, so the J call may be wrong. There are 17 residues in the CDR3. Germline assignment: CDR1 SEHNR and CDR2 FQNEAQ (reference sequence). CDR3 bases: TGTGCCAGCAGCTCCGCCGGGACAGGGGGCGGGTTGAATGAGCAGTTCTTC. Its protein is CASSSAGTGGGLNEQFF.

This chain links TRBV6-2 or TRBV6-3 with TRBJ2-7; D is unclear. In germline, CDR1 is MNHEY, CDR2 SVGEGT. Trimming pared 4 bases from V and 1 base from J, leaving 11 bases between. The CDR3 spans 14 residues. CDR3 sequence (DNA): TGTGCCAGCAGTTCCTTCGACATTTCCTACGAGCAGTACTTC. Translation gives CASSSFDISYEQYF.

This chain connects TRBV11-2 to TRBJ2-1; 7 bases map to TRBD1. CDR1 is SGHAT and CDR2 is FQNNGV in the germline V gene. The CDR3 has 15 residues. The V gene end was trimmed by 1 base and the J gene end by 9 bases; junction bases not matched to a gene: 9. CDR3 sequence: CASSLGDRARSEQFF. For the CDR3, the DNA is TGTGCCAGCAGCTTAGGAGACAGGGCTCGCAGTGAGCAGTTCTTC.

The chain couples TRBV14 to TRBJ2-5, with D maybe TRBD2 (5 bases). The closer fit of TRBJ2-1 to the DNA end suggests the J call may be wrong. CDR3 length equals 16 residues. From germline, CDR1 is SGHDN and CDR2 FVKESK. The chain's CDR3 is CASSPPTDWTVNEQFF. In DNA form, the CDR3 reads TGTGCCAGCAGCCCTCCGACGGACTGGACGGTCAATGAGCAGTTCTTC.

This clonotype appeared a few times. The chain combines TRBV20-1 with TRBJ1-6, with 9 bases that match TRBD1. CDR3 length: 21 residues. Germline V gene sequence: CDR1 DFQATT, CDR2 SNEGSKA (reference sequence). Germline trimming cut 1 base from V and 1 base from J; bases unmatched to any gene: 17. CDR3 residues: CSARGFGPGTGSGSYNSPLHF. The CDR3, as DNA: TGCAGTGCTAGAGGATTTGGGCCCGGGACAGGGTCTGGGTCCTATAATTCACCCCTCCACTTT.

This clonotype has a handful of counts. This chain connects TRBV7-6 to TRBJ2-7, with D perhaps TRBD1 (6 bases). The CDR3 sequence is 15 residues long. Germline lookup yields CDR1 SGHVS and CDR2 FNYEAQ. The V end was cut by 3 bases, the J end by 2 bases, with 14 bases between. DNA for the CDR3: TGTGCCAGCAGCTTTGACAGGACCCAGACCTACGAGCAGTACTTC. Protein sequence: CASSFDRTQTYEQYF.

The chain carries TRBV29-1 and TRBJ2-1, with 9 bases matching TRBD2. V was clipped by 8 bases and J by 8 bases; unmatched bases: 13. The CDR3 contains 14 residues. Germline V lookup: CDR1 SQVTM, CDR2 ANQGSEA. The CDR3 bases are TGCAGCACGAGACTTAGCGGGAGCCACGATGAGCAGTTCTTC. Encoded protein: CSTRLSGSHDEQFF.